A single sample gave rise to the 2 T cell receptor beta chains below, sequenced in a study of T-cell memory formation after mild COVID-19. TCRdb called the 5' RACE reads again in MiXCR, with one record for every CDR3 protein. The sample lists roughly 340,000 distinct CDR3 sequences; about 20% were seen once. The source material was PBMCs or a T cell subset sorted from them (not recorded which). These receptors all stem from a man between 18 and 35 years old who had mild COVID-19 (a few samples of this study predate the infection). Cell type and time point are not known.

The chain is built from TRBV7-9 and TRBJ2-4, with D possibly being TRBD2 (5 bases). V was trimmed by 4 bases and J by 9 bases, leaving 13 bases between them. Germline lookup yields CDR1 SEHNR and CDR2 FQNEAQ (reference sequence). The CDR3 loop spans 13 amino acids. The CDR3 sequence is CASSWTGSGIQYF. CDR3 bases: TGTGCCAGCAGCTGGACGGGAAGTGGCATTCAGTACTTC.

The gene calls are TRBV4-2 and TRBJ1-3; 9 nucleotides align to TRBD1. The CDR3 sequence is 16 residues long. Trimming removed 1 base from V and 4 bases from J; junction bases left unmatched: 5. Looked up from germline, CDR1 is LGHNA and CDR2 is YNFKEQ. The CDR3 here is CASSQGGQGRGNTIYF. The CDR3 bases are TGTGCCAGCAGCCAAGGCGGACAGGGGAGAGGAAACACCATATATTTT.